At least ten counts were recorded for the clone carrying this T cell receptor (beta chain). Researchers defined stable Graves' hyperthyroidism as no ophthalmopathy progression within 18 months. Patients aged 18 to 65 had newly diagnosed hyperthyroidism of under 2 months' duration. Reasons for excluding patients were uncontrolled infection, other autoimmune disease, pregnancy or lactation. The CDR3 runs 15 residues. Germline CDR1 is SEHNR and CDR2 is FQNEAQ (reference sequence). Trimming left V 0 bases short and J 5 bases short, with 14 bases between. This sample is part of a study of T cells in Graves' hyperthyroidism and ophthalmopathy. TCR beta CDR3 regions were amplified from RNA. HTBI primers were the set used in a first-round RT-PCR of the TCR CDR3. One entry per CDR3 protein, called by TCRdb with MiXCR from the multiplex PCR reads. The sample gives 530,000 or so distinct CDR3 sequences, about 45% of which show up once; about 8.3% is in the top ten.

The receptor's source is a woman aged 18-35 years with Graves' hyperthyroidism. The chain couples TRBV7-9 to TRBJ2-7; tentative D call: TRBD1 (6 bases). Sample: peripheral blood or thyroid tissue (not recorded which). CDR3 in DNA: TGTGCCAGCAGCTTAGCACAGACAGGCGCCCACGAGCAGTACTTC. It encodes CASSLAQTGAHEQYF.